The 22 T cell receptor beta chains in this list originate from one sample, sequenced in a study of tissue T cells after allogeneic stem cell transplantation. Repertoires were generated with immunoSEQ multiplex PCR, while TCRdb's copy carries only in-frame clones and drops some. The sample lists 7,500 to 9,000 clones, 35% to 40% occurring once. Time point reported: mouse harvest day 14 after allogeneic transplant. The graft held 10^6 splenic CD5+ T cells and 10^7 T-cell-depleted bone marrow cells. The material sequenced was skin. These receptors originate from a female BALB/c mouse given C57BL/6 T cells with graft-versus-host disease after an allogeneic hematopoietic cell transplant.

For this clone: Each gene name is a mouse one. The read falls 1 residue short of the CDR3 end, and the missing part is taken from the germline J gene. The chain recombines TRBV14 with TRBJ2-7; the match to TRBD2 covers 12 bases. J lost 1 base, V lost 4 bases, and 3 bases had no gene match. The germline V gene encodes CDR1 SGHDT and CDR2 FRDEAV. CDR3 length: 15 residues. Partial CDR3 DNA: TGTGCCAGCAGTAGGGACTGGGGGGCTTCCTATGAACAGTAC. Translation gives CASSRDWGASYEQY. The full CDR3 reads CASSRDWGASYEQYF.

Points on this clone: The gene symbols are mouse symbols. The CDR3 end is not reached by the read, which stops 1 residue before it; the germline J gene fills it in. The V call is TRBV16, the J call TRBJ2-4; D perhaps matches TRBD1 (6 bases). The V and J ends lost 2 bases and 2 bases respectively, with 8 bases between them. The CDR3 spans 14 residues. Germline loops: CDR1 SGHSA, CDR2 FRNQAP. The part of the CDR3 DNA that was read is TGTGCAAGCAGCTTAACAGGGAATCAAAACACCTTGTAC. Its translation: CASSLTGNQNTLY. The whole CDR3 protein reads CASSLTGNQNTLYF.

Only a few counts were recorded for this clone. The gene names given are mouse names. The CDR3 is cut off 1 residue early in the read; its end comes from the germline J gene. The chain is built from TRBV13-2 and TRBJ1-5, with 9 bases matching TRBD1. The length of the CDR3 is 14 residues. V lost 5 bases to trimming and J lost 5 bases; unmatched junction nucleotides: 5. Germline V gene sequence: CDR1 NNHNN, CDR2 SYGAGS (reference sequence). The covered CDR3 bases are TGTGCCAGCGGGGACAGGGGCACGTACCAGGCTCCGCTT. Amino acid sequence: CASGDRGTYQAPL. The whole CDR3 reads CASGDRGTYQAPLF.

In regard to this clone: Genes and germline come from the mouse. Coverage ceases 1 residue before the CDR3 finishes, and the germline J gene fills in the end. V is TRBV26 and J is TRBJ1-1; D uncertain. The CDR3 covers 12 residues. The V end was cut by 4 bases, the J end by 3 bases, with 6 bases between. Germline V gene sequence: CDR1 KGHPV, CDR2 FQNQEV (reference sequence). CDR3 sequence reads: CASSQQHTEVFF. CDR3 bases read: TGTGCCAGCAGTCAACAGCACACAGAAGTCTTC.

This clone is medium-sized (0.01 to 0.1%) in the sample. Gene names and germline match the mouse. The read terminates 1 residue ahead of where the CDR3 ends, so the germline J gene completes it. The V gene is TRBV13-2, the J gene TRBJ1-1; D is uncertain. The length of the CDR3 is 13 residues. The germline gives CDR1 NNHNN, CDR2 SYGAGS (reference sequence). Trimming took off 5 bases at V and 0 bases at J, with 8 bases between the two ends. CDR3 residues: CASGKRANTEVFF. The part of the CDR3 DNA that was read is TGTGCCAGCGGGAAACGAGCAAACACAGAAGTCTTC.

Judged by abundance, this clone is medium-sized (0.01 to 0.1%). The listed genes are named as in mouse. The missing CDR3 end, 1 residue past where the read stops, is filled in from the germline J gene. This chain connects TRBV15 to TRBJ1-5; 11 bases are a match to TRBD1. The J segment lost 3 bases and the V segment lost 5 bases, leaving 3 bases of the junction unmatched. Germline V lookup: CDR1 SGHND, CDR2 FRSKSL. The length of the CDR3 is 15 residues. The part of the CDR3 DNA that was read is TGTGCCAGCAGTGCGGGGACAGGGGGCAACCAGGCTCCGCTT. Protein sequence: CASSAGTGGNQAPL. In full, the CDR3 is CASSAGTGGNQAPLF.

This clone was counted only a few times. Germline and genes here are mouse. The read gets to within 1 residue of the CDR3 end, and the germline J gene fills in the rest. V and J are TRBV3 and TRBJ2-1; no firm D call. The CDR3 covers 13 residues. Deletions cut 1 base from V and 5 bases from J, with 6 bases between. Germline assignment: CDR1 SNHLY and CDR2 FYNGKV (reference sequence). CDR3 sequence: CASSLGQNAEQFF. The CDR3 DNA, read in part, is TGTGCCAGCAGCTTAGGCCAGAATGCTGAGCAGTTC.

As for this clone: The germline and genes are mouse ones. Coverage ceases 1 residue before the CDR3 finishes, and the germline J gene fills in the end. The chain couples TRBV3 to TRBJ2-3, with no clear D. V lost 4 bases to trimming and J lost 0 bases, with 8 bases between them. The V gene's germline CDR1 is SNHLY and CDR2 FYNGKV (reference sequence). The CDR3 is made up of 14 amino acids. The sequenced part of the CDR3 DNA is TGTGCCAGCAGCTGGGGAACTAGTGCAGAAACGCTGTAT. Its translation: CASSWGTSAETLY. The CDR3 in its entirety is CASSWGTSAETLYF. The full variable domain, in which reference TRBV3 and TRBJ2-3 provide the parts outside the CDR3, is GPKVLQIPSHQIIDMGQMVTLNCDPVSNHLYFYWYKQILGQQMEFLVNFYNGKVMEKSKLFKDQFSVERPDGSYFTLKIQPTALEDSAVYFCASSWGTSAETLYFGSGTRLTVL.

Turning to this clone: Mouse gene names and germline throughout. The read comes to an end 1 residue before the CDR3 does, leaving the germline J gene to fill in the end. V gene TRBV26 combines with J gene TRBJ1-1; D gene unclear. The V gene's germline CDR1 is KGHPV and CDR2 FQNQEV (reference sequence). This CDR3 comprises 13 residues. V dropped 4 bases and J dropped 3 bases, with 9 bases sitting between them. CDR3 protein: CASSPGIYTEVFF. The DNA read from the CDR3 is TGTGCCAGCAGTCCCGGGATCTACACAGAAGTCTTC.

Comments on this clone: Gene names are mouse gene names. With the read ending 1 residue before the CDR3 end, the germline J gene is used to fill in that end. The V and J genes are TRBV26 and TRBJ1-1; no definite D call. The CDR3 loop spans 11 amino acids. With 10 bases removed from V and 0 bases from J, the gap between germline ends came to 6 bases. CDR1 and CDR2 (germline): KGHPV, FQNQEV (reference sequence). The CDR3 is CATRQNTEVFF. Incomplete CDR3 DNA: TGTGCCACCCGACAGAACACAGAAGTCTTC. The variable domain in full, completed from reference TRBV26 and TRBJ1-1, reads NSKVIQTPRYLVKGQGQKAKMRCIPEKGHPVVFWYQQNKNNEFKFLINFQNQEVLQQIDMTEKRFSAECPSNSPCSLEIQSSEAGDSALYLCATRQNTEVFFGKGTRLTVV.

This clone occurred a few times. The gene symbols are mouse symbols. The CDR3 end falls 1 residue outside the read, so it is completed with the germline J gene. V is TRBV26 and J is TRBJ2-3, with 9 nucleotides matching TRBD1. The V gene end was trimmed by 0 bases and the J gene end by 4 bases; junction bases not matched to a gene: 2. The CDR3 has 15 amino acids. Per the germline V gene, CDR1 is KGHPV and CDR2 is FQNQEV (reference sequence). CDR3 DNA (partial): TGTGCCAGCAGTCTGTCGGGACAGGGATCAGAAACGCTGTAT. Its translation: CASSLSGQGSETLY. The entire CDR3 protein is CASSLSGQGSETLYF.

This clone was observed a few times. Gene names refer to mouse genes. The sequenced fragment ends 1 residue before the CDR3 boundary, so the rest is inferred from the germline J gene. The chain links TRBV26 to TRBJ1-2; D not resolved. The CDR3 runs to 14 residues. CDR1 KGHPV and CDR2 FQNQEV come from the germline V gene (reference sequence). Trimming shortened V by 2 bases and J by 3 bases, and 10 bases separated the two germline ends. CDR3 residues: CASSLVGSYSDYTF. The CDR3 bases that were read are TGTGCCAGCAGTCTGGTCGGGAGTTACTCCGACTACACC.

In its sample, this clone was seen once. Gene names and germline match the mouse. Read data end 1 residue before the CDR3 end; the end is taken from the germline J gene. The rearrangement links TRBV26 to TRBJ1-4; TRBD1 might be the D (6 bases). The CDR3 runs to 13 residues. Trimming removed 4 bases from V and 5 bases from J, with 8 bases in between. Germline CDR1 and CDR2: KGHPV and FQNQEV (reference sequence). This chain's CDR3 is CASSRDTNERLFF. Incomplete CDR3 DNA: TGTGCCAGCAGTCGGGACACAAACGAAAGATTATTT. Supplemented by reference TRBV26 and TRBJ1-4, the full variable domain reads NSKVIQTPRYLVKGQGQKAKMRCIPEKGHPVVFWYQQNKNNEFKFLINFQNQEVLQQIDMTEKRFSAECPSNSPCSLEIQSSEAGDSALYLCASSRDTNERLFFGHGTKLSVL.

This clone has just a few counts. The gene symbols are mouse symbols. The read ends 1 residue shy of where the CDR3 ends; the end is completed using the germline J gene. The V and J genes are TRBV3 and TRBJ1-3; D gene ambiguous. V was shortened by 5 bases and J by 8 bases, with 7 bases between the two germline ends. Germline-derived CDR1 and CDR2 are SNHLY and FYNGKV (reference sequence). This CDR3 is 11 amino acids long. The CDR3 spells CASSPGDTLYF. The CDR3 bases that were read are TGTGCCAGCAGCCCCGGGGATACGCTCTAT.

A note on this clone: Germline and genes: mouse. The read ends 1 residue early relative to the CDR3; the germline J gene fills the gap. This rearrangement joins TRBV24 to TRBJ1-4; D is unresolved. The CDR3 length is 13 residues. Trimming removed 4 bases from V and 0 bases from J, with 3 bases in between. The germline V gene encodes CDR1 KGHTA and CDR2 FRNEEI. CDR3 protein: CASSPISNERLFF. Partial CDR3 DNA: TGTGCCAGCAGTCCAATTTCCAACGAAAGATTATTT.

Comments on this clone: Gene names denote mouse genes. The CDR3 is cut off 1 residue early in the read; its end comes from the germline J gene. The chain recombines TRBV26 with TRBJ1-1, with TRBD1 identical over 7 bases. Germline V gives CDR1 KGHPV, CDR2 FQNQEV (reference sequence). The CDR3 contains 13 residues. V dropped 6 bases and J dropped 1; count of bases not matched to a gene: 2. The chain's CDR3 is CASRDRLNTEVFF. The part of the CDR3 DNA that was read is TGTGCCAGCAGGGACAGGTTGAACACAGAAGTCTTC.

Comments on this clone: The gene names here belong to mouse. The CDR3 is cut off 1 residue early in the read; its end comes from the germline J gene. V and J are TRBV3 and TRBJ2-5; 7 positions match TRBD2. The V and J ends lost 1 base and 0 bases, in that order; junction bases with no gene match: 4. In germline, CDR1 is SNHLY, CDR2 FYNGKV (reference sequence). The CDR3 length is 16 residues. Incomplete CDR3 DNA: TGTGCCAGCAGCTTAGAGCTGGGGGTTAACCAAGACACCCAGTAC. This sequence encodes CASSLELGVNQDTQY. The CDR3 in its entirety is CASSLELGVNQDTQYF.

By sample share, this clone is medium-sized. Genes and germline come from the mouse. The read gets to within 1 residue of the CDR3 end, and the germline J gene fills in the rest. V and J are TRBV23 and TRBJ2-3. CDR3 size: 12 residues. From germline, CDR1 is KGHTA and CDR2 FQNQQP. The CDR3: CSSSQRAETLYF. The part of the CDR3 DNA that was read is TGCTCCAGCAGTCAACGCGCAGAAACGCTGTAT.

About this clone: Gene names refer to mouse genes. Sequencing ends 1 residue short of the CDR3 end; the germline J gene provides the rest. J is TRBJ1-4 and V is TRBV14; 9 positions agree with TRBD1. V was pared by 3 bases and J by 3 bases, with 3 bases of the junction left unmatched. The CDR3 loop spans 15 amino acids. Germline lookup yields CDR1 SGHDT and CDR2 FRDEAV. CDR3: CASSYRGRANERLFF. The DNA read from the CDR3 is TGTGCCAGCAGTTACAGGGGGCGCGCCAACGAAAGATTATTT.

Notes on this clone: The germline and genes are mouse ones. The read is 1 residue too short to cover the CDR3 end, so that end is filled in from the germline J gene. This chain joins TRBV19 and TRBJ2-7, with a weak D call TRBD1 (6 bases). The V gene lost 3 bases and the J gene lost 4 bases, with 11 bases spanning the gap. The germline V gene has CDR1 FNHDT and CDR2 SITEND (reference sequence). The CDR3 runs to 13 residues. CDR3 bases read: TGTGCCAGCAGTACCTGGGACAATTATGAACAGTAC. It is translated as CASSTWDNYEQY. The entire CDR3 is CASSTWDNYEQYF.

Details on this clone: The germline and genes are mouse ones. The CDR3 end falls 1 residue outside the read, so it is completed with the germline J gene. The J gene is TRBJ1-6, the V gene TRBV5; 7 bases are a match to TRBD1. TRBJ1-6 is known as an ORF, though its function is uncertain. Per the germline V gene, CDR1 is LGHNA and CDR2 is YNLKQL (reference sequence). There are 16 residues in the CDR3. The J segment lost 7 bases and the V segment lost 0 bases, leaving 6 bases of the junction unmatched. The CDR3 region is CASSQDWTGWNSPLYF. CDR3 DNA, as far as it was read: TGTGCCAGCAGCCAAGATTGGACAGGTTGGAATTCGCCCCTCTAC.

In its sample, this clone was seen a few times. Mouse names are used for the genes. The read stops 1 residue short of the end of the CDR3; the missing end is completed from the germline J gene. V is TRBV26 and J is TRBJ2-5; 10 positions match TRBD2. The length of the CDR3 is 15 residues. Losses at the gene ends were 3 bases for V and 6 bases for J; bases not matched to a gene: 6. CDR1 is KGHPV, CDR2 FQNQEV, per germline (reference sequence). The sequenced part of the CDR3 DNA is TGTGCCAGCAGTCTCGCCTGGGGGGGCGGTGACACCCAGTAC. It codes for CASSLAWGGGDTQY. The whole CDR3 sequence is CASSLAWGGGDTQYF.